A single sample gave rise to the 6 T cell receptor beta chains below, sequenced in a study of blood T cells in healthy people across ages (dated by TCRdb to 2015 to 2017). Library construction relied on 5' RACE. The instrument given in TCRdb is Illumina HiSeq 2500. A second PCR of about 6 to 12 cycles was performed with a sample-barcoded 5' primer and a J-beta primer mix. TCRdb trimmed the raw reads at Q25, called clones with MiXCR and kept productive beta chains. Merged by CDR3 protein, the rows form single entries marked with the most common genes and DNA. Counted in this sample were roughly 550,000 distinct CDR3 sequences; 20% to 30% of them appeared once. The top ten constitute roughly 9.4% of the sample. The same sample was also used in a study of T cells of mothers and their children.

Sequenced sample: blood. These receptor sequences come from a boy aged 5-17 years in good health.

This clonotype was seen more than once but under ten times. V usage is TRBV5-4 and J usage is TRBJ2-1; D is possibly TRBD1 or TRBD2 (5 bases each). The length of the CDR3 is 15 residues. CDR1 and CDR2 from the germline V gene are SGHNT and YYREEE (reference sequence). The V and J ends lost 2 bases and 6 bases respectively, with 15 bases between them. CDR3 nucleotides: TGTGCCAGCAGCTTTGGTGGGGGTCCAAGCAATGAGCAGTTCTTC. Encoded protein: CASSFGGGPSNEQFF.

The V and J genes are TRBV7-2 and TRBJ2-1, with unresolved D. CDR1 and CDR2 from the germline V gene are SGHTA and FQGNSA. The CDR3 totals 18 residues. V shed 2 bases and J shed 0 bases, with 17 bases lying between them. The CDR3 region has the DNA TGTGCCAGCAGCTTAAAAAAACTTACCGGTCGCTCCTACAATGAGCAGTTCTTC. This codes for CASSLKKLTGRSYNEQFF.

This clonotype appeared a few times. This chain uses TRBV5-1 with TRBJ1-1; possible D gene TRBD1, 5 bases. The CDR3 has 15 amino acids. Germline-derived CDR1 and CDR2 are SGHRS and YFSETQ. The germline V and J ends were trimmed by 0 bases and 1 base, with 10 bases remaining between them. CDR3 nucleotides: TGCGCCAGCAGCTTGGGACAGACCAGGAACACTGAAGCTTTCTTT. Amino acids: CASSLGQTRNTEAFF.

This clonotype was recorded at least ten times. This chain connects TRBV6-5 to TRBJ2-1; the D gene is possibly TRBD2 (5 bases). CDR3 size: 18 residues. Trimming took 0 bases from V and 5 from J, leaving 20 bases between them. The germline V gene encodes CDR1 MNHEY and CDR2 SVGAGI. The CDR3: CASSYSPLGLARHNEQFF. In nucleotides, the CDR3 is TGTGCCAGCAGTTACTCCCCCTTAGGGTTAGCGCGCCACAATGAGCAGTTCTTC.

For the CDR3, the DNA is TGTGCCAGCAGTTTATGGCCCGGTCCAGGCGAAGGCTACACCTTC. As protein: CASSLWPGPGEGYTF. The chain carries TRBV28 and TRBJ1-2; D unresolved. The CDR3 has 15 residues. The germline V and J ends were trimmed by 0 bases and 8 bases, with 16 bases remaining between them. Germline V gene data show CDR1 as MDHEN and CDR2 as SYDVKM.

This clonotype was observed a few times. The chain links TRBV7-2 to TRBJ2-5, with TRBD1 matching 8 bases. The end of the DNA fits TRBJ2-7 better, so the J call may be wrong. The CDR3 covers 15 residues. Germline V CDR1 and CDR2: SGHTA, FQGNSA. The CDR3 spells CASSPTGGLSYEQYF. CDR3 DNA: TGTGCCAGCAGCCCAACAGGGGGTCTAAGCTACGAGCAGTACTTC.